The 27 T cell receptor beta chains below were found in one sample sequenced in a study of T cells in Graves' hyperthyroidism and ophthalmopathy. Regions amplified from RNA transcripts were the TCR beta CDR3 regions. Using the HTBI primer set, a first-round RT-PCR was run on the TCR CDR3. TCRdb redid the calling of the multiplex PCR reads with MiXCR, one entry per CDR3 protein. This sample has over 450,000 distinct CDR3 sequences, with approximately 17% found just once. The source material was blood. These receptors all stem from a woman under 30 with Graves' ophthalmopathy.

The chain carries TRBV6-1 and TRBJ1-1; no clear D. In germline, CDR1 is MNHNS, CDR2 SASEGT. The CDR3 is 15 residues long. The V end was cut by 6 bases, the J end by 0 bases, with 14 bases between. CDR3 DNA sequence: TGTGCCAGCAGCCAAACTCCCGCCCTGAACACTGAAGCTTTCTTT. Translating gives CASSQTPALNTEAFF.

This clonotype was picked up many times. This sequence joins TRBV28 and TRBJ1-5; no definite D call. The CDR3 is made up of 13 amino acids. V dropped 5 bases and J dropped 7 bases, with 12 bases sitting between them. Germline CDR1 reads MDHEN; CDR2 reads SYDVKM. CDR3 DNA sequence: TGTGCCAGCAGTACCCCGACGGGACAGCCCCAGCATTTT. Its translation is CASSTPTGQPQHF. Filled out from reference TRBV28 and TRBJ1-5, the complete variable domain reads DVKVTQSSRYLVKRTGEKVFLECVQDMDHENMFWYRQDPGLGLRLIYFSYDVKMKEKGDIPEGYSVSREKKERFSLILESASTNQTSMYLCASSTPTGQPQHFGDGTRLSIL.

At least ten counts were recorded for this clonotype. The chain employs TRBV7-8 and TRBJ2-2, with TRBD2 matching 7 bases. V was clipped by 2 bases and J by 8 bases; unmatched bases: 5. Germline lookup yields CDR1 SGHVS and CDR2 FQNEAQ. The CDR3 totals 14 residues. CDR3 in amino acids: CASSLLREAGELFF. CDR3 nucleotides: TGTGCCAGCAGCTTACTCCGGGAGGCTGGGGAGCTGTTTTTT.

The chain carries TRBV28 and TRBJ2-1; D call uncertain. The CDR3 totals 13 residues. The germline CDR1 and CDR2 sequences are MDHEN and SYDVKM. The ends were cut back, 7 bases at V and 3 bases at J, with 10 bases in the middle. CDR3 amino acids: CASTDPLYNEQFF. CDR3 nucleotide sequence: TGTGCCAGCACGGACCCACTCTACAATGAGCAGTTCTTC.

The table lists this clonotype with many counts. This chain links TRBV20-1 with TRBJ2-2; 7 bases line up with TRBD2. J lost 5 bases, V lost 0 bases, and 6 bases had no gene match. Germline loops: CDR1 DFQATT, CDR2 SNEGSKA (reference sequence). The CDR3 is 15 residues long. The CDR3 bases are TGCAGTGCTAGAGATTTCCAGCGGGGAACCGGGGAGCTGTTTTTT. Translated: CSARDFQRGTGELFF.

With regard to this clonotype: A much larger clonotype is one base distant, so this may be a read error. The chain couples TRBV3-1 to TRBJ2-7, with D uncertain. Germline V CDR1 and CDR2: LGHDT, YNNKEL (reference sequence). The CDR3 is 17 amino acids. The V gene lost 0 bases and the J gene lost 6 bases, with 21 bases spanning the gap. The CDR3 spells CASSQEPPLSGDCEQYF. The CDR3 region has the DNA TGTGCCAGCAGCCAAGAGCCCCCCCTTTCAGGTGACTGCGAGCAGTACTTC.

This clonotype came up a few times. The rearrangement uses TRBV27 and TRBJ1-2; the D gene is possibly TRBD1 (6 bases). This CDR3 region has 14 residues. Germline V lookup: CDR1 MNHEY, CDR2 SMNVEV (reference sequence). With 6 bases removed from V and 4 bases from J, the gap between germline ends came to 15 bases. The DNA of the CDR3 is TGTGCCAGCAGGTCTGGGGGGGGCTCCTATGGCTACACCTTC. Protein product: CASRSGGGSYGYTF.

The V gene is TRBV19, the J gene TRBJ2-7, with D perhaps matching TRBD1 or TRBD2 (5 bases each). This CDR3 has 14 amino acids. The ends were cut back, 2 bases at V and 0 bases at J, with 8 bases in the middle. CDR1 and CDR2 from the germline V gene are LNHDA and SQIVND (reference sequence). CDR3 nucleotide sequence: TGTGCCAGTAGTATACGGGACGGCTCCTACGAGCAGTACTTC. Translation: CASSIRDGSYEQYF.

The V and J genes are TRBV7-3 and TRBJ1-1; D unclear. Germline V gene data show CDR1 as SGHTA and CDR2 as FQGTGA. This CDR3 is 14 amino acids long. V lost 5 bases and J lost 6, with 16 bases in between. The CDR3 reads CASSPVGREAEAFF. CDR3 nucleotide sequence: TGTGCCAGCAGCCCGGTGGGGAGGGAGGCTGAAGCTTTCTTT.

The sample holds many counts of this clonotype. The CDR3 loop reads CASRQDSPLHF. The CDR3 region has the DNA TGCGCCAGCAGACAGGATTCACCCCTCCACTTT. V and J are TRBV10-2 and TRBJ1-6, with a tentative D call TRBD1 (5 bases). V lost 6 bases, J lost 8 bases, and 5 bases lay in between. The CDR3 runs 11 residues. Germline-derived CDR1 and CDR2 are WSHSY and SAAADI.

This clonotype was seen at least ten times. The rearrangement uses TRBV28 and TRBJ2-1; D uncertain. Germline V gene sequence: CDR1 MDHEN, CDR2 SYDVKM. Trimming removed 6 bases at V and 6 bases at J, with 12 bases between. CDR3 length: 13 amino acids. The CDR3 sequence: CASSSADPNEQFF. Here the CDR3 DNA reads TGTGCCAGCAGCTCTGCCGACCCCAATGAGCAGTTCTTC.

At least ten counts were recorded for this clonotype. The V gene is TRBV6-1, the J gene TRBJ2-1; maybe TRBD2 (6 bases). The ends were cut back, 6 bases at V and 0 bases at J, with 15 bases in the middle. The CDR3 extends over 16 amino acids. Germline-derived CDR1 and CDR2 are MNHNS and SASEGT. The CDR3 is CASSRGLLSSYNEQFF. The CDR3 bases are TGTGCCAGCAGCCGGGGACTCCTCAGCTCCTACAATGAGCAGTTCTTC.

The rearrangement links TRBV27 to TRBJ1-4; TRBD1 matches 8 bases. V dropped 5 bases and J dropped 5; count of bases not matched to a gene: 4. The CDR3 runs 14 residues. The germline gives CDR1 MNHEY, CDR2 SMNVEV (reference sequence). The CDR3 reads CASSLQGENEKLFF. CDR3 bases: TGTGCCAGCAGTCTACAGGGGGAAAATGAAAAACTGTTTTTT.

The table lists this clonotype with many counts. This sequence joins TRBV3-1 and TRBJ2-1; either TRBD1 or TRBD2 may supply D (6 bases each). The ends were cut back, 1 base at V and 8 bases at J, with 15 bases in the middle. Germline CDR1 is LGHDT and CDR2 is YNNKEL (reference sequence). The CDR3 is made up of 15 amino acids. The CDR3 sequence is CASSQVGVGGHEQFF. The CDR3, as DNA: TGTGCCAGCAGCCAAGTGGGGGTGGGGGGCCATGAGCAGTTCTTC.

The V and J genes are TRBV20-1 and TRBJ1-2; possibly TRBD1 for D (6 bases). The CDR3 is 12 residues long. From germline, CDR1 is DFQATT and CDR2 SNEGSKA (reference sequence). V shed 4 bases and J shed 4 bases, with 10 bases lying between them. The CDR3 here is CSAIQGTYGYTF. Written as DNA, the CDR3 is TGCAGTGCTATCCAGGGGACCTATGGCTACACCTTC.

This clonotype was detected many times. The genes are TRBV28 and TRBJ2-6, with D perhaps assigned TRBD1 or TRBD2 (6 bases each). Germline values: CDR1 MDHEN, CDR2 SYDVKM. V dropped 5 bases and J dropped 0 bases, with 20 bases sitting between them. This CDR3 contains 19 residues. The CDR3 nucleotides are TGTGCCAGCAGTAACGATCGGGGGCGCGGGAACTCTGGGGCCAACGTCCTGACTTTC. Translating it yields CASSNDRGRGNSGANVLTF.

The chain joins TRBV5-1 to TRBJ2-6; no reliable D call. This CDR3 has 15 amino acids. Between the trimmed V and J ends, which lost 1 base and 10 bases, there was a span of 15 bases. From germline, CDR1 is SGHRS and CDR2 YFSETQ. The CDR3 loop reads CASSLFGYKANVLTF. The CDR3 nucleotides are TGCGCCAGCAGCTTGTTTGGTTACAAGGCGAACGTCCTGACTTTC.

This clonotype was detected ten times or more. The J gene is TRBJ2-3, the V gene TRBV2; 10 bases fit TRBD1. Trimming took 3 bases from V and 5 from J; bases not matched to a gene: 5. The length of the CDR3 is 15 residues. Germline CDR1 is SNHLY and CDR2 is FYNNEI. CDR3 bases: TGTGCCAGCAGTGATGACAGGGGGCATGGAGATACGCAGTATTTT. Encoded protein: CASSDDRGHGDTQYF. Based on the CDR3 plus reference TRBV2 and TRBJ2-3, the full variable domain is EPEVTQTPSHQVTQMGQEVILRCVPISNHLYFYWYRQILGQKVEFLVSFYNNEISEKSEIFDDQFSVERPDGSNFTLKIRSTKLEDSAMYFCASSDDRGHGDTQYFGPGTRLTVL.

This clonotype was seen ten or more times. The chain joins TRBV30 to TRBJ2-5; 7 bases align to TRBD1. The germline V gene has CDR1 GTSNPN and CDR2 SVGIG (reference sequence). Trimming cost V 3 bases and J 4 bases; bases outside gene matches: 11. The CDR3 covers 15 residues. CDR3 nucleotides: TGTGCCTGGAGCCCAGGACAGGCTGCCGCAGAGACCCAGTACTTC. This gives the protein CAWSPGQAAAETQYF.

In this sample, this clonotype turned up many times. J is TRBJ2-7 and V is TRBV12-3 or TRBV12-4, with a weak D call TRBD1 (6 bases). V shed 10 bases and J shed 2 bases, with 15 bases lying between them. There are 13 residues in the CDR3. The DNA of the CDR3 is TGTGCCACTGGGGGCAGGGCACCCTACGAGCAGTACTTC. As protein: CATGGRAPYEQYF.

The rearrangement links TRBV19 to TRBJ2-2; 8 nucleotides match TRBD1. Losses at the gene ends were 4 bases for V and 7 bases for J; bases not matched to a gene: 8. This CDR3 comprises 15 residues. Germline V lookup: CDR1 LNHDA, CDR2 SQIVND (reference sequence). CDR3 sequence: CASSTGQGFSGELFF. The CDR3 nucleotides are TGTGCCAGTAGTACCGGACAGGGTTTTAGCGGGGAGCTGTTTTTT.

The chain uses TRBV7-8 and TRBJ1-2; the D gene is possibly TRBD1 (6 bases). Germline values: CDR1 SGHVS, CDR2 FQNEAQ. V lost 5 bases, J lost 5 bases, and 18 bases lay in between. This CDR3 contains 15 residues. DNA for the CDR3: TGTGCCAGCAGCCCATACAGGGCTCCGGTTTATGGCTACACCTTC. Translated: CASSPYRAPVYGYTF.

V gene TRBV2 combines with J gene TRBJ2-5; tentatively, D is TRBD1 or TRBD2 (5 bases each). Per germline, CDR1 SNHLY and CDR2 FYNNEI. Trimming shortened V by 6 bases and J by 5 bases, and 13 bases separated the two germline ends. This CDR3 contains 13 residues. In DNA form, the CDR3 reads TGTGCCAGCAGCGGGACCCATTGGGAGACCCAGTACTTC. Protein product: CASSGTHWETQYF.

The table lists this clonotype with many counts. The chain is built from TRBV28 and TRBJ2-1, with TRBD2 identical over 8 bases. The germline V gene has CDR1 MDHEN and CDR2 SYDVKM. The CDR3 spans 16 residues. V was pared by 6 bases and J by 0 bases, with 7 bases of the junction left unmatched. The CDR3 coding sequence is TGTGCCAGCAGGGAGGGAGCGGGGGCCTCCTACAATGAGCAGTTCTTC. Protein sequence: CASREGAGASYNEQFF. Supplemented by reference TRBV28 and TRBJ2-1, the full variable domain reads DVKVTQSSRYLVKRTGEKVFLECVQDMDHENMFWYRQDPGLGLRLIYFSYDVKMKEKGDIPEGYSVSREKKERFSLILESASTNQTSMYLCASREGAGASYNEQFFGPGTRLTVL.

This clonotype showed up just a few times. The DNA of the CDR3 is TGTGCCAGCACCCAGGCTAATTCACCCCTCCACTTT. Translation gives CASTQANSPLHF. The chain is built from TRBV12-3 or TRBV12-4 and TRBJ1-6; D gene unclear. This CDR3 is 12 amino acids long. Trimming removed 7 bases at V and 6 bases at J, with 7 bases between.

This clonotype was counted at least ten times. The CDR3 sequence is CASSTRQALNTEAFF. The CDR3 DNA follows: TGTGCCAGCTCAACCCGACAGGCCTTGAACACTGAAGCTTTCTTT. The chain combines TRBV18 with TRBJ1-1; D is possibly TRBD1 (6 bases). Deletions cut 5 bases from V and 0 bases from J, with 13 bases between. The CDR3 has 15 amino acids. Germline V gives CDR1 KGHSH, CDR2 LQKENI.

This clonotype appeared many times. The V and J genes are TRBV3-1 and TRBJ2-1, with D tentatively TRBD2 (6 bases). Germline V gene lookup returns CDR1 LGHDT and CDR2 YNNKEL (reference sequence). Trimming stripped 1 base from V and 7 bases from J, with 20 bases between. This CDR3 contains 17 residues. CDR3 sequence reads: CASSQARLARTRNEQFF. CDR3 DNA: TGTGCCAGCAGCCAAGCACGGCTAGCGAGGACCAGGAATGAGCAGTTCTTC.